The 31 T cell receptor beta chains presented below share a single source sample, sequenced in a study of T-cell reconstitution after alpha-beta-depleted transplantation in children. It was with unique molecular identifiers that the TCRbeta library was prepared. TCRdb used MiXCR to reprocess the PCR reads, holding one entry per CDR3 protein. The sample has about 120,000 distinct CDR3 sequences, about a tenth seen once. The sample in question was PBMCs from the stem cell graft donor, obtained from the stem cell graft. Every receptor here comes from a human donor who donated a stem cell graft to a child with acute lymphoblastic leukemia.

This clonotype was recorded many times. The CDR3 DNA follows: TGTGCCAGCAGTTACTCTGGCCAGAGGAACACTGAAGCTTTCTTT. Translation gives CASSYSGQRNTEAFF. The rearrangement uses TRBV6-5 and TRBJ1-1; D is undetermined. Germline V gene sequence: CDR1 MNHEY, CDR2 SVGAGI. This CDR3 contains 15 residues. V lost 0 bases to trimming and J lost 1 base, with 9 bases between them.

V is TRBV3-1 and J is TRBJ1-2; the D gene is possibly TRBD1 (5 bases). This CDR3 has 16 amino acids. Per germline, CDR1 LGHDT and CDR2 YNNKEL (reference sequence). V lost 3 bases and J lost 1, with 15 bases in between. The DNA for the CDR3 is TGTGCCAGCAGCCATACGCAGACCAGGGTTAACTATGGCTACACCTTC. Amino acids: CASSHTQTRVNYGYTF.

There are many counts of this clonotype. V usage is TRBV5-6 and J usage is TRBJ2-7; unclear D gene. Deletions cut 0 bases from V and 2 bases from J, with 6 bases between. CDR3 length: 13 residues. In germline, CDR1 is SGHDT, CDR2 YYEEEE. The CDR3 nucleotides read TGTGCCAGCAGCTTGGATATGGCCTACGAGCAGTACTTC. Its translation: CASSLDMAYEQYF.

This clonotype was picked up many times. DNA of the CDR3: TGTGCCAGCAGCCGACAGGTGAGTTCCTACGAGCAGTACTTC. Amino acids: CASSRQVSSYEQYF. The chain links TRBV6-5 to TRBJ2-7, with D tentatively TRBD1 (6 bases). The V gene lost 6 bases and the J gene lost 1 base, with 13 bases spanning the gap. Germline assignment: CDR1 MNHEY and CDR2 SVGAGI. CDR3 length: 14 amino acids.

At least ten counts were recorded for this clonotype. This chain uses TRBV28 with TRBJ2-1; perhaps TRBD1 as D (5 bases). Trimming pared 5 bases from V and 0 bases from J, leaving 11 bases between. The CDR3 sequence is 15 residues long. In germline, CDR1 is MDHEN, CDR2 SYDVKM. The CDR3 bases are TGTGCCAGCAGTCCGGACAAGAGCTCCTACAATGAGCAGTTCTTC. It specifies CASSPDKSSYNEQFF.

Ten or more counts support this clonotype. In DNA, the CDR3 is TGCAGTGCTGGTGAACGGACAGGGGCACGGGAAAAACTGTTTTTT. Protein product: CSAGERTGAREKLFF. The gene calls are TRBV20-1 and TRBJ1-4, with 9 bases identical to TRBD1. J lost 8 bases, V lost 5 bases, and 12 bases had no gene match. Germline values: CDR1 DFQATT, CDR2 SNEGSKA (reference sequence). The CDR3 extends over 15 amino acids.

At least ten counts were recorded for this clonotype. This CDR3 reads CASSLGLINEQFF. The CDR3 coding sequence is TGTGCCAGCAGCCTCGGACTAATCAATGAGCAGTTCTTC. V usage is TRBV11-2 and J usage is TRBJ2-1, with D possibly TRBD2 on 6 matching bases. Trimming took 5 bases from V and 6 from J, leaving 11 bases between them. Per the germline V gene, CDR1 is SGHAT and CDR2 is FQNNGV. The CDR3 covers 13 residues.

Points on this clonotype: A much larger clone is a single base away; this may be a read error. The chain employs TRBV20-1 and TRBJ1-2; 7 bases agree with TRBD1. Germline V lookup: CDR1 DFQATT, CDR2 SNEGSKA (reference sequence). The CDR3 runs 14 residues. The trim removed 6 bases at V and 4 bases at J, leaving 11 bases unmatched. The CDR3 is CSAYERGLSYGYTF. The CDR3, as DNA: TGCAGTGCCTACGAGAGGGGGCTATCCTATGGCTACACCTTC.

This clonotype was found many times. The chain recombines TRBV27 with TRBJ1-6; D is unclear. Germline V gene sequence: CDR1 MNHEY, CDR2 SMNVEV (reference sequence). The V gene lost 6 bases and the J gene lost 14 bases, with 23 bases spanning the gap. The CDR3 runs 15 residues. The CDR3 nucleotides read TGTGCCAGCAGACTTGGACCGGGATCCTCCTTTTCCCTCCACTTT. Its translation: CASRLGPGSSFSLHF.

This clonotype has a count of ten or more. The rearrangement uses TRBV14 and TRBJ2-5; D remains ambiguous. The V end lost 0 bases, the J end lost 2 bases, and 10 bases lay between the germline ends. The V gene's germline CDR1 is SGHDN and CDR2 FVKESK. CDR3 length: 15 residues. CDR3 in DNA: TGTGCCAGCAGCCAAGATCGCGCAAGTCAAGAGACCCAGTACTTC. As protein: CASSQDRASQETQYF. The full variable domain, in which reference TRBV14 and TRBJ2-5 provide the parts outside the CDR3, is EAGVTQFPSHSVIEKGQTVTLRCDPISGHDNLYWYRRVMGKEIKFLLHFVKESKQDESGMPNNRFLAERTGGTYSTLKVQPAELEDSGVYFCASSQDRASQETQYFGPGTRLLVL.

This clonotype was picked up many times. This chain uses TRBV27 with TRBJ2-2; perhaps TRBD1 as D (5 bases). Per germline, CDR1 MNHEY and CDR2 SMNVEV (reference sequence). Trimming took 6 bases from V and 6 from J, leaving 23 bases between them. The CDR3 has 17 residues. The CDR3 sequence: CASSFRPMGQSAGELFF. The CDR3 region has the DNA TGTGCCAGCAGCTTTCGTCCGATGGGGCAATCGGCCGGGGAGCTGTTTTTT.

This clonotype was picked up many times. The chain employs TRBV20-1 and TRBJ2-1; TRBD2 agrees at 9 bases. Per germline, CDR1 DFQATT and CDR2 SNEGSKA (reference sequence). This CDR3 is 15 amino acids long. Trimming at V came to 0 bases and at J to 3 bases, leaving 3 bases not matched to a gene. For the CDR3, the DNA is TGCAGTGCTAGAGATCTACTAGCGGGCTACAATGAGCAGTTCTTC. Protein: CSARDLLAGYNEQFF.

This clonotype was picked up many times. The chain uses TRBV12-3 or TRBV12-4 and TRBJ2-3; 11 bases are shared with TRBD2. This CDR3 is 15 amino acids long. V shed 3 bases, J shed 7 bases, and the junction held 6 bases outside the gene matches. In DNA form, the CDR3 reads TGTGCCAGCAGTTTCTCCGGGACTAGCGGCAATACGCAGTATTTT. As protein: CASSFSGTSGNTQYF.

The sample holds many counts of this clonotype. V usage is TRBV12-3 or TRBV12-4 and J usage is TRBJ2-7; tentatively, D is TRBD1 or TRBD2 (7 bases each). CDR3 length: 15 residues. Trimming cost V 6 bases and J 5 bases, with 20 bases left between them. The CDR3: CASSPGRGRINEQYF. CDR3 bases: TGTGCCAGCAGCCCGGGGAGGGGGCGCATAAACGAGCAGTACTTC.

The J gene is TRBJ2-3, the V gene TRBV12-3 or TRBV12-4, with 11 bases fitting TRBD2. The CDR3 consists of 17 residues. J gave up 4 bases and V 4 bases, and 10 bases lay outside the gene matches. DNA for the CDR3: TGTGCCAGCAGTTCCCTCTTAACGGGACTAGCGGCAGATACGCAGTATTTT. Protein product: CASSSLLTGLAADTQYF.

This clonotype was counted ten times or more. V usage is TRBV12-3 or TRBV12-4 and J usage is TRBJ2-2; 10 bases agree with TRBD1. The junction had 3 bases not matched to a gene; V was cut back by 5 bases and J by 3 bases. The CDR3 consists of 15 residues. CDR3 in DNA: TGTGCCAGCAGTCCCGGACAGGGGGACACCGGGGAGCTGTTTTTT. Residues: CASSPGQGDTGELFF.

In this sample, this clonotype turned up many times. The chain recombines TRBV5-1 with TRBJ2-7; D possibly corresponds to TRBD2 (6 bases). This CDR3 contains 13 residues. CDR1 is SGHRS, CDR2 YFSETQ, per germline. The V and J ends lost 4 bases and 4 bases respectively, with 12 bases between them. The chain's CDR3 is CASSPVGGYEQYF. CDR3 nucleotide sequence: TGCGCCAGCAGCCCGGTGGGGGGTTACGAGCAGTACTTC.

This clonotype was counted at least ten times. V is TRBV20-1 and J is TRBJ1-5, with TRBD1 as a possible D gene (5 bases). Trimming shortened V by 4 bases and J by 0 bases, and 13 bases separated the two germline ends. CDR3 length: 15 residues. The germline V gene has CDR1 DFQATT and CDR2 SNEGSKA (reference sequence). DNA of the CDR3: TGCAGTGCTACAGACAGCGACCTTAGCAATCAGCCCCAGCATTTT. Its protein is CSATDSDLSNQPQHF.

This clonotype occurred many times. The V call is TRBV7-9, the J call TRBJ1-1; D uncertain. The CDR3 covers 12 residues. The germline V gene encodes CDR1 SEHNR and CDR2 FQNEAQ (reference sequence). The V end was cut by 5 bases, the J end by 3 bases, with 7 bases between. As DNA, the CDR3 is TGTGCCAGCAGCCGGGTGGACACTGAAGCTTTCTTT. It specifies CASSRVDTEAFF.

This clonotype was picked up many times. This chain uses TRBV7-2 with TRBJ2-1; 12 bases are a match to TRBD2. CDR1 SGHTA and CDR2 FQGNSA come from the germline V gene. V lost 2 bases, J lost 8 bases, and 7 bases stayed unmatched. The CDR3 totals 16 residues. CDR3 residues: CASSLWLAGGQDEQFF. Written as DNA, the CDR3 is TGTGCCAGCAGCTTATGGCTAGCGGGGGGGCAAGATGAGCAGTTCTTC.

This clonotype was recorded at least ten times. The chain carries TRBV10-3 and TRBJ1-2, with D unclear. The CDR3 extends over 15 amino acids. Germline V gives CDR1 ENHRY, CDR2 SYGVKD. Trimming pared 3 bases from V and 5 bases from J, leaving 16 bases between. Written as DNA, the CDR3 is TGTGCCATCAGTGATTTAGCGGCGACGCCTTATGGCTACACCTTC. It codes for CAISDLAATPYGYTF.

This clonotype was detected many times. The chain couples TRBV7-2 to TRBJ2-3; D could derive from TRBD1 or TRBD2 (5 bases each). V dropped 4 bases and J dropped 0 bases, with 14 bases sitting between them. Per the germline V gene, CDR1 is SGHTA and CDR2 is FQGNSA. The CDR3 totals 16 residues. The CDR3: CASSSMGPESTDTQYF. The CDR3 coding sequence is TGTGCCAGCAGCTCGATGGGACCAGAAAGCACAGATACGCAGTATTTT.

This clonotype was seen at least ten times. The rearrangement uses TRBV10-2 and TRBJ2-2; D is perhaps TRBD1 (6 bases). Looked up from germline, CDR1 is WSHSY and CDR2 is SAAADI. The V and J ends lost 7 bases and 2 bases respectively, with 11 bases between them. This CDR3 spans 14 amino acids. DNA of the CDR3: TGCGCCAGCATCGAGACAGGAAACACCGGGGAGCTGTTTTTT. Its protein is CASIETGNTGELFF.

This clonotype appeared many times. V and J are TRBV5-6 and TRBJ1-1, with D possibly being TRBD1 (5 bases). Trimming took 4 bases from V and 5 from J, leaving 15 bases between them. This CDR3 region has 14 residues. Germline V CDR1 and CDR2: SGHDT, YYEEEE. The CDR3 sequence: CASSRLSRATEAFF. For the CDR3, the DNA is TGTGCCAGCAGCCGTTTGAGCAGGGCGACTGAAGCTTTCTTT. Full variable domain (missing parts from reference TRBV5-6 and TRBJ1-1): DAGVTQSPTHLIKTRGQQVTLRCSPKSGHDTVSWYQQALGQGPQFIFQYYEEEERQRGNFPDRFSGHQFPNYSSELNVNALLLGDSALYLCASSRLSRATEAFFGQGTRLTVV.

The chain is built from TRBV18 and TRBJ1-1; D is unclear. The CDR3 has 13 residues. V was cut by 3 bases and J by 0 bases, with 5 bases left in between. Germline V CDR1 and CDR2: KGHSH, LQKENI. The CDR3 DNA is TGTGCCAGCTCACCCTTTATGAACACTGAAGCTTTCTTT. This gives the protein CASSPFMNTEAFF. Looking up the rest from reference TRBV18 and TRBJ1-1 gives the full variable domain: NAGVMQNPRHLVRRRGQEARLRCSPMKGHSHVYWYRQLPEEGLKFMVYLQKENIIDESGMPKERFSAEFPKEGPSILRIQQVVRGDSAAYFCASSPFMNTEAFFGQGTRLTVV.

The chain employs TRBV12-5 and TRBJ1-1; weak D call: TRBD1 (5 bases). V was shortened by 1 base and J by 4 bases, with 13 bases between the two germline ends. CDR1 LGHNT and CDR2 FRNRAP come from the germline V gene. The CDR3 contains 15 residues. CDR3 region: CASGLGSGGVTEAFF. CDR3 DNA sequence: TGTGCTAGTGGTTTGGGGTCGGGGGGTGTCACTGAAGCTTTCTTT.

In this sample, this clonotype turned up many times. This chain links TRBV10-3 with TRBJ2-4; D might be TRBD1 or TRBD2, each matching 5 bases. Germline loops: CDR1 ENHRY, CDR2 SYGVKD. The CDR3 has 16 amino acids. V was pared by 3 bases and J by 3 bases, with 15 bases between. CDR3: CAISDSRGQYKNIQYF. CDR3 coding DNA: TGTGCCATCAGTGACTCGAGGGGCCAATACAAAAACATTCAGTACTTC.

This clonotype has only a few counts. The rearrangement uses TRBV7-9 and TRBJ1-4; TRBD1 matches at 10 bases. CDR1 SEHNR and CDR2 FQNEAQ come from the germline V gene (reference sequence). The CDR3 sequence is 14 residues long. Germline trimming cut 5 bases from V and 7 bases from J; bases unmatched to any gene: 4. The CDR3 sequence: CASSDRGQVEKLFF. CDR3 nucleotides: TGTGCCAGCAGCGACAGGGGGCAGGTTGAAAAACTGTTTTTT.

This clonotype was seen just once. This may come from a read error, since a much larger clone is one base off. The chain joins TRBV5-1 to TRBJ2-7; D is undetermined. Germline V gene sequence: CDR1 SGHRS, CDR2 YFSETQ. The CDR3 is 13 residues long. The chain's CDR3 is CANSLEISYEQYF. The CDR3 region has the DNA TGCGCCAACAGCTTGGAGATCTCCTACGAGCAGTACTTC.

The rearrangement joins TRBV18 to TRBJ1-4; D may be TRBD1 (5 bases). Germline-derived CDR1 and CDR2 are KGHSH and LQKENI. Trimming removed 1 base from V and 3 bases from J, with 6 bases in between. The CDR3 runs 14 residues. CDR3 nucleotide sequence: TGTGCCAGCTCACCACGACAGTCTAATGAAAAACTGTTTTTT. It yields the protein CASSPRQSNEKLFF.

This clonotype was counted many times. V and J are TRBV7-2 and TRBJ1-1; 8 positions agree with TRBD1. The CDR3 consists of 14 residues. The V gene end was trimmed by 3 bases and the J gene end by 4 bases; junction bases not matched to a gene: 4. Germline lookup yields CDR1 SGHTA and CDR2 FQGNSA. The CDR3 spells CASSFQGARTEAFF. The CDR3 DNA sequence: TGTGCCAGCAGCTTTCAGGGGGCCCGCACTGAAGCTTTCTTT.